This T cell receptor (beta chain) was found in a study of T cells in narcolepsy. Study summary: Donors had narcolepsy type 1 or type 2, or were healthy controls.

Libraries were prepared by immunoSEQ multiplex PCR; TCRdb keeps only in-frame clonotypes and omits some of them. The sample contains around 28,000 clones, 78% of which appear only once. A note on this clone: Its antigen is not identified.

The study, taken as a whole, reports: Blood of same and different patients, but not healthy controls, reportedly held recurring autoreactive clonotypes. Comparing one patient's CSF and blood CD4+ clonotypes highlighted HCRT- and TRIB2-specific autoreactive clonotypes.

This sequence originates from a human donor with narcolepsy. Sequencing was done on a sample of CD45RA- memory CD4+ T cells from PBMCs.

DNA of the CDR3: TGCGCCAGCAGCCGAGGTAACTACGAGCAGTACTTC. Translation gives CASSRGNYEQYF. The V gene is TRBV5-1, the J gene TRBJ2-7, with no clear D. Germline V lookup: CDR1 SGHRS, CDR2 YFSETQ. The CDR3 has 12 residues. The V gene lost 4 bases and the J gene lost 3 bases, with 8 bases spanning the gap.